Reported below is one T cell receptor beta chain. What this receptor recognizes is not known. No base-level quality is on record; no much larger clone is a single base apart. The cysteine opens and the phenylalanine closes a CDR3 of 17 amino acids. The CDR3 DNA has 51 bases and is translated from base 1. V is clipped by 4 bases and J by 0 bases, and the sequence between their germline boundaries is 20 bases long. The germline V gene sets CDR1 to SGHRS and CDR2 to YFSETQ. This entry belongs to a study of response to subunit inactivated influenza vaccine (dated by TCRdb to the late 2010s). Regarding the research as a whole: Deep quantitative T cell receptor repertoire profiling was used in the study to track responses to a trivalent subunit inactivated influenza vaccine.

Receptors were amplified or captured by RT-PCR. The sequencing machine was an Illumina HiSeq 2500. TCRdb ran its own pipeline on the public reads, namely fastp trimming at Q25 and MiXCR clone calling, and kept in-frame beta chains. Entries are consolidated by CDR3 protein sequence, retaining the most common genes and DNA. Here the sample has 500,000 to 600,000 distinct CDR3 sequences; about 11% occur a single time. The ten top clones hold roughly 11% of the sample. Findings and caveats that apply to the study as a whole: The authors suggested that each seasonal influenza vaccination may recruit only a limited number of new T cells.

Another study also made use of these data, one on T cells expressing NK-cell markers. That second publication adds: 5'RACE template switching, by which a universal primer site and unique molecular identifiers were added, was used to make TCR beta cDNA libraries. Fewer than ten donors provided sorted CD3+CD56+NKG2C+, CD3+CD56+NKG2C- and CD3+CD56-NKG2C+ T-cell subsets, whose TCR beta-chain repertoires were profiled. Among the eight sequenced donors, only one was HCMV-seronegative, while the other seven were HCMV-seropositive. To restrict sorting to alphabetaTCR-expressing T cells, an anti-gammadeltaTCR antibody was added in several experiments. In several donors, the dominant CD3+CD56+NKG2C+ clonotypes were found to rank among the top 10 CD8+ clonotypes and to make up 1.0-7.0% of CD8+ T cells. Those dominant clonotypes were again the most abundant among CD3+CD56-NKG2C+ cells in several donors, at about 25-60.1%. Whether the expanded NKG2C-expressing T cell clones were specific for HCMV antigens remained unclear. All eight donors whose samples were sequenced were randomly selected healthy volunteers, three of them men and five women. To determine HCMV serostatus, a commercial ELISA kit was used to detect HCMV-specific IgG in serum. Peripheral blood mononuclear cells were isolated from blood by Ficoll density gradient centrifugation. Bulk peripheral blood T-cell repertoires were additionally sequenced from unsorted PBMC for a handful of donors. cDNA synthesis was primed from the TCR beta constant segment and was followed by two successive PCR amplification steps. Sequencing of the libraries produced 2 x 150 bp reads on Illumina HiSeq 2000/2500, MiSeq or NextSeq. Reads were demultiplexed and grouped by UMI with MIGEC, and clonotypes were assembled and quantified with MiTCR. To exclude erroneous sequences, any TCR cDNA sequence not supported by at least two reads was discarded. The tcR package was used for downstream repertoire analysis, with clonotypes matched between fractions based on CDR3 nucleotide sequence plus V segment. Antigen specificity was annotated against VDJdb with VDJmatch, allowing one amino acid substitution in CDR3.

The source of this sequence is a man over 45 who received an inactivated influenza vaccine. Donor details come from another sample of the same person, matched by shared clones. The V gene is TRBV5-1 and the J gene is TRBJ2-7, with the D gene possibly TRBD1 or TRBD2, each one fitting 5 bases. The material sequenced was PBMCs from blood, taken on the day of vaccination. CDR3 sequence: CASSPLPGAQRSYEQYF. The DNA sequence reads TGCGCCAGCAGCCCGTTGCCCGGGGCCCAACGCTCCTACGAGCAGTACTTC. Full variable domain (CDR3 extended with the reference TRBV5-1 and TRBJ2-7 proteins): KAGVTQTPRYLIKTRGQQVTLSCSPISGHRSVSWYQQTPGQGLQFLFEYFSETQRNKGNFPGRFSGRQFSNSRSEMNVSTLELGDSALYLCASSPLPGAQRSYEQYFGPGTRLTVT.